A selection of T cell receptor beta chains follows, all from one sample in a study of Ad26.COV2.S vaccination and SARS-CoV-2 variants. Profiling relied on immunoSEQ multiplex PCR, and the TCRdb table lists in-frame clones only, not all of them. The sample contains about 410,000 clones, 89% of which appear only once. Sequencing used peripheral blood, obtained in a trial of Ad26.COV2.S vaccine versus placebo. These receptors were taken from a person between 18 and 65 years old who received the Ad26.COV2.S COVID-19 vaccine or a placebo. CDR3s include the opening cysteine and the closing phenylalanine or tryptophan. Fields, in order: V gene, J gene, clone size, D gene, CDR3 protein, CDR3 DNA. The D gene is left open where the match is weak. Expanded clones get a size class; other rows say once, few or many, or leave the size out.

TRBV4-1,TRBJ1-3,.,.,CASSQGQGTGNTIYF,TGCGCCAGCAGCCAAGGGCAGGGGACTGGAAACACCATATATTTT
TRBV5-1,TRBJ1-1,.,.,CASSYGLDNTEAFF,TGCGCCAGCAGCTACGGATTGGACAACACTGAAGCTTTCTTT
TRBV20-1,TRBJ2-5,.,.,CSARKETQYF,TGCAGTGCCCGAAAAGAGACCCAGTACTTC
TRBV30,TRBJ1-5,.,.,CAWSLTGRGQPQHF,TGTGCCTGGAGTCTTACAGGGCGGGGGCAGCCCCAGCATTTT
TRBV28,TRBJ1-2,once,.,CASSFGGPYGYTF,TGTGCCAGCAGTTTCGGGGGTCCTTATGGCTACACCTTC
TRBV5-4,TRBJ2-1,.,.,CASSSGDIYNEQFF,TGTGCCAGCAGCTCCGGCGATATCTACAATGAGCAGTTCTTC
TRBV28,TRBJ2-3,.,TRBD2,CASNLHPVGTSGRAPDTQYF,TGTGCCAGCAATTTGCATCCGGTAGGGACTAGCGGGAGGGCCCCAGATACGCAGTATTTT
TRBV5-1,TRBJ2-1,.,.,CASSLRGDNEQFF,TGCGCCAGCAGCTTGCGAGGCGACAATGAGCAGTTCTTC
TRBV29-1,TRBJ2-3,.,.,CSVGLGTDTQYF,TGCAGCGTTGGCCTCGGCACAGATACGCAGTATTTT
TRBV28,TRBJ2-1,.,.,CASSSDIGKPYNEQFF,TGTGCCAGCAGTTCCGATATAGGGAAGCCCTACAATGAGCAGTTCTTC
TRBV9,TRBJ1-2,.,TRBD1,CASSVALSGQGNGYTF,TGTGCCAGCAGCGTAGCCCTGTCGGGACAGGGTAATGGCTACACCTTC
TRBV11-2,TRBJ2-2,few,.,CASSLGVRATGELFF,TGTGCCAGCAGCTTAGGTGTCAGGGCGACCGGGGAGCTGTTTTTT
TRBV10-3,TRBJ2-1,.,.,CAISEETLFF,TGTGCCATCAGTGAAGAGACGCTGTTCTTC
TRBV15,TRBJ1-2,.,.,CATSRGREYGYTF,TGTGCCACCAGCAGAGGCAGGGAGTATGGCTACACCTTC
TRBV2,TRBJ2-5,.,.,CASSDLWETQYF,TGTGCCAGCAGTGACCTTTGGGAGACCCAGTACTTC
TRBV7-2,TRBJ2-1,.,TRBD2,CASSTRTSGFYNEQFF,TGTGCCAGCAGCACCAGGACTAGCGGGTTTTACAATGAGCAGTTCTTC
TRBV3-1/TRBV3-2,TRBJ2-3,.,TRBD2,CASSQEWGGSGTDTQYF,TGTGCCAGCAGCCAAGAATGGGGCGGGAGTGGCACAGATACGCAGTATTTT
TRBV30,TRBJ1-2,.,.,CACQGDYGYTF,TGTGCCTGCCAGGGTGACTATGGCTACACCTTC
TRBV3-1/TRBV3-2,TRBJ2-7,.,.,CASSHTSGLYEQYF,TGTGCCAGCAGCCACACATCGGGACTCTACGAGCAGTACTTC
TRBV6-5,TRBJ1-2,.,.,CASSPDFYGYTF,TGTGCCAGCAGTCCAGACTTCTATGGCTACACCTTC
TRBV15,TRBJ2-3,once,.,CATSRDASPPDTQYF,TGTGCCACCAGCAGAGACGCCAGTCCCCCGGATACGCAGTATTTT
TRBV5-6,TRBJ2-7,.,.,CASSFSDYEQYF,TGTGCCAGCAGCTTTTCCGACTACGAGCAGTACTTC
TRBV25-1,TRBJ1-3,.,TRBD1,CASSDRDRPLGNTIYF,TGTGCCAGCAGTGATCGGGACAGACCCCTTGGAAACACCATATATTTT
TRBV6-1,TRBJ1-2,.,.,CASSEESQGRSGYTF,TGTGCCAGCAGTGAAGAGAGTCAGGGAAGGAGTGGCTACACCTTC
TRBV21-1,TRBJ1-5,.,.,CASSKALYDRGFYSNQPQHF,TGTGCCAGCAGCAAAGCGCTTTACGACAGGGGGTTTTATAGCAATCAGCCCCAGCATTTT
TRBV10-3,TRBJ2-6,.,.,CAIMGTGANVLTF,TGTGCCATCATGGGGACCGGGGCCAACGTCCTGACTTTC
TRBV11-2,TRBJ2-7,.,.,CASSDLYRPPYEQYF,TGTGCCAGCAGCGACCTATACAGGCCCCCCTACGAGCAGTACTTC
TRBV7-8,TRBJ2-7,.,.,CASSLGNGDPFEQYF,TGTGCCAGCAGCTTAGGAAATGGGGATCCCTTCGAGCAGTACTTC
TRBV6-2/TRBV6-3,TRBJ1-5,.,.,CASSYSLGNSNQPQHF,TGTGCCAGCAGTTACTCCCTGGGGAATAGCAATCAGCCCCAGCATTTT
TRBV5-1,TRBJ2-2,.,TRBD1,CASSSRTGDTGELFF,TGCGCCAGCAGCTCGCGGACAGGGGACACCGGGGAGCTGTTTTTT
TRBV5-1,TRBJ2-1,.,.,CASSLQGGGNYNEQFF,TGCGCCAGCAGCTTACAGGGAGGGGGGAACTACAATGAGCAGTTCTTC
TRBV28,TRBJ1-2,.,.,CASSFTGNYGYTF,TGTGCCAGCAGCTTCACAGGGAACTATGGCTACACCTTC
TRBV4-1,TRBJ2-2,.,TRBD2,CASSPRGGGYTGELFF,TGCGCCAGCAGCCCTCGGGGGGGAGGGTACACCGGGGAGCTGTTTTTT
TRBV9,TRBJ2-1,.,TRBD2,CASNPGLVSSEQFF,TGTGCCAGCAACCCGGGACTAGTAAGTTCAGAGCAGTTCTTC
TRBV28,TRBJ1-3,.,.,CASSLSVGNTIYF,TGTGCCAGCAGTTTATCCGTCGGAAACACCATATATTTT
TRBV11-2,TRBJ2-2,.,TRBD2,CASSLDSGRITGELFF,TGTGCCAGCAGCTTAGATAGCGGGAGGATCACCGGGGAGCTGTTTTTT
TRBV19,TRBJ2-3,.,TRBD2,CASSIYLSGTGTDTQYF,TGTGCCAGTAGTATCTACCTTAGCGGGACTGGCACAGATACGCAGTATTTT
TRBV7-8,TRBJ1-4,.,TRBD1,CASSANRGSGNEKLFF,TGTGCCAGCAGCGCTAACAGGGGGTCGGGTAATGAAAAACTGTTTTTT